This TCR beta chain was captured by sequencing in a study of T-cell memory formation after mild COVID-19. Study as a whole: The two donors had largely donor-specific TCR clusters.

Remarks on this clonotype: Its antigen is unidentified.

Study-wide findings and caveats: Certain responding clones were present in pre-infection memory, suggesting participation of cross-reactive memory. CD4+ contracting clones lay mainly in CM and EM, CD8+ ones in EMRA.

Germline V gives CDR1 MGHRA, CDR2 YSYEKL. V lost 1 base, J lost 10 bases, and 7 bases lay in between. The CDR3 is made up of 12 amino acids. 5'RACE, which relied on constant-segment primers, yielded TCR alpha and TCR beta cDNA libraries carrying sample barcodes and UMIs. TCRdb recomputed calls from the 5' RACE reads with MiXCR, one row per CDR3 protein. The table has just over 350,000 distinct CDR3 sequences, approximately 15% seen once; the top ten hold under 25%. The receptor was isolated from a man between 18 and 35 years old who had mild COVID-19 (a few samples of this study predate the infection). Cell type and time point are not known. Specimen: PBMCs or a T cell subset sorted from them (not recorded which). V and J are TRBV4-1 and TRBJ1-4; a weak D match, TRBD1 (5 bases). CDR3 nucleotide sequence: TGCGCCAGCAGCCAAGGGGGGGGAAAACTGTTTTTT. It translates to CASSQGGGKLFF.